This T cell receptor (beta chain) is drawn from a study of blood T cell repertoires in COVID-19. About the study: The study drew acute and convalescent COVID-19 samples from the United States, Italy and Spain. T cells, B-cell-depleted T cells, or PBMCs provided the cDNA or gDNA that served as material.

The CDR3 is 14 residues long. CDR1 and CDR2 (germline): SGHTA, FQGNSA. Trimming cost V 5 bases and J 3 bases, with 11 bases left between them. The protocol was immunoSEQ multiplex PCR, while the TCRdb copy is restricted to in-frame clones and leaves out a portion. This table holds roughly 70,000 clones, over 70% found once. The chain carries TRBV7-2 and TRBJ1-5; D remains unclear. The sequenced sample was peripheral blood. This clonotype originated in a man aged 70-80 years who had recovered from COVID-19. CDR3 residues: CASSPDTINQPQHF. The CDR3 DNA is TGTGCCAGCAGCCCCGACACCATCAATCAGCCCCAGCATTTT.